These T cell receptor beta chains were read from a single sample in a study of cytomegalovirus exposure and HLA in healthy donors. Libraries were prepared by immunoSEQ multiplex PCR; TCRdb keeps only in-frame clonotypes and omits some of them. The profile covers around 62,000 clones, with more than 60% appearing a single time and about 5.5% taken by the ten largest. Source material: PBMCs. The receptor source for this set is a male donor in good health and CMV-seropositive. Both conserved end residues are part of each CDR3. The order of the fields is D gene, clone size, V gene, J gene, CDR3 protein, CDR3 DNA. D genes are given only for firm matches. The size of a clone is reported for some rows only, either as once, few or many, or as a class for expanded clones.

-	-	TRBV21-1	TRBJ2-1	CASSSWRDRHYNEQFF	TGTGCCAGCAGCTCTTGGCGGGACAGACATTACAATGAGCAGTTCTTC
-	-	TRBV9	TRBJ1-2	CASGRDGGYTF	TGTGCCAGCGGCAGGGATGGGGGCTACACCTTC
-	-	TRBV9	TRBJ2-7	CASSPSQGRGWEQYF	TGTGCCAGCAGCCCCAGCCAGGGGCGAGGATGGGAGCAGTACTTC
TRBD1	-	TRBV5-1	TRBJ2-7	CASSFAGTGSSYEQYF	TGCGCCAGCAGCTTCGCCGGGACAGGGAGCTCCTACGAGCAGTACTTC
-	-	TRBV2	TRBJ2-2	CASGGQGFAAVRELFF	TGTGCCAGCGGGGGCCAGGGATTTGCGGCGGTCCGGGAGCTGTTTTTT
-	few	TRBV27	TRBJ1-2	CASRSGVYGYTF	TGTGCCAGCAGATCCGGGGTCTATGGCTACACCTTC
TRBD1	-	TRBV9	TRBJ2-1	CASSLWTGDNEQFF	TGTGCCAGCAGCCTGTGGACAGGGGACAATGAGCAGTTCTTC
TRBD2	-	TRBV7-9	TRBJ2-3	CASSFLAGGRTDTQYF	TGTGCCAGCAGCTTCCTAGCGGGGGGGCGCACAGATACGCAGTATTTT
-	few	TRBV11-2	TRBJ2-7	CASSLGGLYEQYF	TGTGCCAGCAGCTTAGGAGGGCTCTACGAGCAGTACTTC
-	-	TRBV4-1	TRBJ2-7	CASSQEGPAEQYF	TGCGCCAGCAGCCAAGAGGGCCCCGCCGAGCAGTACTTC
TRBD2	-	TRBV5-6	TRBJ2-2	CASRGTSGGLNTGELFF	TGTGCCAGCAGGGGGACTAGCGGGGGCCTGAACACCGGGGAGCTGTTTTTT
TRBD1	-	TRBV5-5	TRBJ1-6	CASNRDSGNSPLHF	TGTGCCAGCAACCGGGACAGCGGAAATTCACCCCTCCACTTT
-	-	TRBV27	TRBJ1-2	CASSLFRGNGYTF	TGTGCCAGCAGTTTATTCCGGGGTAATGGCTACACCTTC
-	-	TRBV9	TRBJ2-7	CASSVVPGVGEQYF	TGTGCCAGCAGCGTAGTTCCAGGGGTGGGGGAGCAGTACTTC
-	few	TRBV5-1	TRBJ2-5	CASSLRDQETQYF	TGCGCCAGCAGCTTGCGGGACCAAGAGACCCAGTACTTC
TRBD1	-	TRBV4-2	TRBJ2-3	CASSLTGTGNTDTQYF	TGTGCCAGCAGCCTAACCGGGACAGGAAACACAGATACGCAGTATTTT
TRBD2	-	TRBV9	TRBJ2-2	CASSYKPTSVSGELFF	TGTGCCAGCAGCTACAAACCGACTAGCGTAAGCGGGGAGCTGTTTTTT
-	-	TRBV11-2	TRBJ2-2	CASWGQELFF	TGTGCCAGCTGGGGGCAAGAGCTGTTTTTT
TRBD1	-	TRBV5-6	TRBJ1-2	CASSELTGVYGYTF	TGTGCCAGCAGCGAGTTAACAGGGGTGTATGGCTACACCTTC
-	-	TRBV5-1	TRBJ2-2	CASSLYGGGVGTGELFF	TGCGCCAGCAGCTTGTATGGCGGGGGCGTGGGCACCGGGGAGCTGTTTTTT
TRBD1	-	TRBV6-1	TRBJ1-5	CASSERTGESANNQPQHF	TGTGCCAGCAGTGAAAGGACAGGGGAATCTGCTAACAATCAGCCCCAGCATTTT
TRBD2	-	TRBV2	TRBJ2-1	CASIPSGGSNEQFF	TGTGCCAGCATCCCTAGCGGGGGGAGCAATGAGCAGTTCTTC
-	-	TRBV6-1	TRBJ2-7	CASSENWGLSEQYF	TGTGCCAGCAGTGAAAATTGGGGGCTGAGCGAGCAGTACTTC
TRBD1	-	TRBV7-6	TRBJ1-1	CASGQGLIAFF	TGTGCCAGCGGACAGGGTTTGATAGCTTTCTTT
-	-	TRBV4-2	TRBJ2-4	CASSQEGLRYKNIQYF	TGTGCCAGCAGCCAAGAGGGCCTTCGATACAAAAACATTCAGTACTTC
TRBD1	-	TRBV27	TRBJ1-6	CASRPGTVESSPLHF	TGTGCCAGCAGACCCGGGACAGTTGAGAGTTCACCCCTCCACTTT
TRBD2	-	TRBV4-3	TRBJ2-3	CASSQDPAGTSGGTDTQYF	TGCGCCAGCAGCCAAGATCCCGCCGGGACTAGCGGGGGCACAGATACGCAGTATTTT
TRBD1	few	TRBV2	TRBJ2-7	CASTWTGYEQYF	TGTGCCAGCACCTGGACAGGGTACGAGCAGTACTTC
-	-	TRBV27	TRBJ1-2	CASSRGSLSTNYGYTF	TGTGCCAGCAGTAGGGGCAGCCTCTCAACTAACTATGGCTACACCTTC
TRBD1	-	TRBV4-1	TRBJ1-4	CASSQGIGTDNEKLFF	TGCGCCAGCAGCCAAGGGATCGGGACAGATAATGAAAAACTGTTTTTT
TRBD2	-	TRBV6-6	TRBJ2-1	CASSPERGAYNEQFF	TGTGCCAGCAGCCCGGAGCGGGGGGCCTACAATGAGCAGTTCTTC
-	-	TRBV11-2	TRBJ1-5	CASSKRGPGRMNQPQHF	TGTGCCAGCAGTAAAAGAGGCCCAGGGCGGATGAATCAGCCCCAGCATTTT
TRBD2	-	TRBV7-2	TRBJ2-5	CASSSGLASETQYF	TGTGCCAGCAGCTCAGGACTAGCCTCGGAGACCCAGTACTTC
-	-	TRBV4-1	TRBJ2-7	CASSQVLRAAEQYF	TGCGCCAGCAGCCAAGTCCTCCGAGCCGCCGAGCAGTACTTC
-	-	TRBV6-7	TRBJ1-4	CASSYFFSRNEKLFF	TGTGCCAGCAGTTACTTTTTTTCGCGTAATGAAAAACTGTTTTTT
TRBD1	-	TRBV7-8	TRBJ1-6	CASSQGGLGDNSPLHF	TGTGCCAGCTCCCAGGGGGGTCTTGGAGATAATTCACCCCTCCACTTT
TRBD2	medium-sized	TRBV13	TRBJ2-3	CASSSWSRGGESDTQYF	TGTGCCAGCAGTTCCTGGAGTCGCGGGGGGGAGTCAGATACGCAGTATTTT
TRBD1	medium-sized	TRBV4-3	TRBJ2-7	CASSEGQGTESYEQYF	TGCGCCAGCAGCGAGGGACAGGGGACGGAATCCTACGAGCAGTACTTC
TRBD1	-	TRBV29-1	TRBJ2-7	CSVSGQGELYEQYF	TGCAGCGTTTCCGGACAGGGAGAGTTGTACGAGCAGTACTTC
-	-	TRBV5-1	TRBJ2-7	CASSLKGSLIYEQYF	TGCGCCAGCAGCTTGAAGGGGTCCCTCATCTACGAGCAGTACTTC
-	-	TRBV7-2	TRBJ2-5	CASSLTGSFGTQYF	TGTGCCAGCAGCCTTACAGGGTCCTTTGGGACCCAGTACTTC
TRBD2	-	TRBV6-1	TRBJ2-3	CASSESRGGLTDTQYF	TGTGCCAGCAGTGAATCCCGGGGGGGACTCACAGATACGCAGTATTTT
-	-	TRBV7-3	TRBJ2-7	CASSLKPLSEQYF	TGTGCCAGCAGCTTAAAACCCCTTAGCGAGCAGTACTTC
-	-	TRBV2	TRBJ2-7	CASSDRGELKSYEQYF	TGTGCCAGCAGTGACAGGGGGGAATTGAAATCCTACGAGCAGTACTTC
-	-	TRBV6-1	TRBJ1-2	CASSERGGAGLGYTF	TGTGCCAGCAGTGAGAGGGGGGGCGCGGGTCTCGGCTACACCTTC
TRBD1	-	TRBV5-1	TRBJ1-1	CASSYGTGNTEAFF	TGCGCCAGCAGCTACGGGACAGGGAACACTGAAGCTTTCTTT
-	-	TRBV2	TRBJ1-4	CASASGGTNEKLFF	TGTGCCAGCGCCTCGGGGGGCACTAATGAAAAACTGTTTTTT
-	-	TRBV25-1	TRBJ2-7	CASSDGASYEQYF	TGTGCCAGCAGTGATGGGGCCTCCTACGAGCAGTACTTC
-	-	TRBV2	TRBJ2-5	CASSPIRGPQETQYF	TGTGCCAGCAGCCCCATCCGCGGGCCACAAGAGACCCAGTACTTC
TRBD2	-	TRBV10-3	TRBJ2-2	CAISARASGSTGELFF	TGTGCCATCAGCGCCCGGGCTAGCGGGTCCACCGGGGAGCTGTTTTTT
-	-	TRBV30	TRBJ1-6	CAWSIQALLHF	TGTGCCTGGAGTATACAGGCGCTCCTCCACTTT
TRBD1	-	TRBV2	TRBJ2-7	CASSVSDRGYEQYF	TGTGCCAGCAGTGTATCCGACAGGGGCTACGAGCAGTACTTC
-	once	TRBV7-8	TRBJ2-7	CASSSTVHEQYF	TGTGCCAGCAGCTCGACAGTTCACGAGCAGTACTTC